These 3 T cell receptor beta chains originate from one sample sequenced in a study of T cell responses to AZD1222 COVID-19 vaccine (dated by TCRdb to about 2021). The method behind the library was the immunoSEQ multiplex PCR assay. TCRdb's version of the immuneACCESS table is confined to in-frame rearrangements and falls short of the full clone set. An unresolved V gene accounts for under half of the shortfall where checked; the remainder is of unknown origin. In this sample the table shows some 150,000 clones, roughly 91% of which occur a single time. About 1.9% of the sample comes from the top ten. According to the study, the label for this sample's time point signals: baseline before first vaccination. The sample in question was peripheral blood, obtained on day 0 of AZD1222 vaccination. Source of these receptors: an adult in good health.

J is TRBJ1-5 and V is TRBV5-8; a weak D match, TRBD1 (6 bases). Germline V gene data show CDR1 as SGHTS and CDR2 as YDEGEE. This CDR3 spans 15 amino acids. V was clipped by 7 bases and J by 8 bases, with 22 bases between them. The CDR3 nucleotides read TGTGCCAGCCCTCGAATCACAGGGCCGGGCGAGCCCCAGCATTTT. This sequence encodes CASPRITGPGEPQHF.

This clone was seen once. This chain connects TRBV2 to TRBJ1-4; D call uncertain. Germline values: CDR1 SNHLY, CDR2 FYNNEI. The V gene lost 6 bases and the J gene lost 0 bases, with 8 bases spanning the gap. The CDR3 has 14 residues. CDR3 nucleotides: TGTGCCAGCAGGGTACTGGCAACTAATGAAAAACTGTTTTTT. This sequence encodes CASRVLATNEKLFF.

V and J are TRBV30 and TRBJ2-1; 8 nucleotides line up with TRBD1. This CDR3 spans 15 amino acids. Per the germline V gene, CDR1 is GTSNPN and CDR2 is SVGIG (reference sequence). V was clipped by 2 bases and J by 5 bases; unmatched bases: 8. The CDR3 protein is CAWSSGTGFDNEQFF. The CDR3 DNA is TGTGCCTGGAGTTCCGGGACAGGATTCGACAATGAGCAGTTCTTC.